The present TCR beta chain was sequenced within a study of read filtering for tumor transcriptome and immune sequencing. Study in general: Whole-transcriptome libraries were prepared after DNase treatment. RNA-seq yielded only about 75 to 1273 TCR reads, IR-seq about 3.5 to 11 million.

At least ten counts were recorded for this clonotype. What it binds is not known. This library used roughly 430 ng RNA and molecular barcoded adaptors spanning alpha/delta and beta/gamma chains. TCRdb ran MiXCR on the reads and lists one entry per CDR3 protein. This repertoire shows about 90,000 distinct CDR3 sequences, roughly 12% found once; its top ten account for under 15%. Broader study findings: The sorted CD138-negative fraction was a mixed bone marrow immune population, not purified T cells.

CDR3 length: 13 amino acids. The V gene lost 6 bases and the J gene lost 3 bases, with 14 bases spanning the gap. Germline CDR1 is SQVTM and CDR2 is ANQGSEA. V gene TRBV29-1 combines with J gene TRBJ1-1; a possible D gene is TRBD1 (5 bases). The TCR sequence derives from a donor aged 40 or over with multiple myeloma. Sequenced: a population of CD138-negative cells sorted from bone marrow. CDR3 amino acids: CSVPRGGHTEAFF. For the CDR3, the DNA is TGCAGCGTACCGCGGGGGGGACACACTGAAGCTTTCTTT. The variable domain in full, with the rest retrieved from reference TRBV29-1 and TRBJ1-1, is SAVISQKPSRDICQRGTSLTIQCQVDSQVTMMFWYRQQPGQSLTLIATANQGSEATYESGFVIDKFPISRPNLTFSTLTVSNMSPEDSSIYLCSVPRGGHTEAFFGQGTRLTVV.